This T cell receptor (beta chain) was recorded in a study of T cell clonality in common variable immunodeficiency. Method: immunoSEQ multiplex PCR; TCRdb's copy keeps in-frame clones and lacks some. The sample yields roughly 28,000 clones, without any singletons. Each donor provided roughly 4.5 to 9 ml of heparinized whole blood. Many counts were recorded for this clone. The antigen remains undetermined. The read ends 3 residues shy of where the CDR3 ends; the end is completed using the germline J gene. Findings of the study overall: Compared with healthy controls, CVID subjects showed increased TCRbeta clonality, mostly in about a third. What drives increased CVID clonality needs T cell subpopulation sequencing.

The CDR3 runs to 14 residues. Germline CDR1 and CDR2: SNHLY and FYNNEI. Trimming took 2 bases from V and 2 from J, leaving 9 bases between them. The V gene is TRBV2, the J gene TRBJ2-5; D uncertain. The source is a person aged 18-69 years in good health. Sequenced material: peripheral blood mononuclear cells. This CDR3 reads CASSEMAVQETQYF. The part of the CDR3 DNA that was read is TGTGCCAGCAGTGAAATGGCAGTTCAAGAGACC.